This T cell receptor (beta chain) is drawn from a study of blood T cell repertoires in COVID-19. At the level of the study: COVID-19 samples from acute and convalescent phases originated in the United States, Italy and Spain. T cells, B-cell-depleted T cells, or PBMCs provided the cDNA or gDNA that served as material.

Germline V gene sequence: CDR1 MNHNS, CDR2 SASEGT. The V and J ends lost 3 bases and 6 bases respectively, with 11 bases between them. The CDR3 covers 13 residues. As originally analysed: Counts of nucleated cells, estimated from reference gene primer amplification, were obtained. Produced via immunoSEQ multiplex PCR; TCRdb's table is partial and in-frame only. The D gene and trimming were derived from the DNA, and the V and J assignments and clone size from that table. The table lists approximately 250,000 clones, 83% of them singletons, with about 7.4% in the top ten. The source of this sequence is a woman aged 45-65 years with acute or convalescent COVID-19. The V gene is TRBV6-1, the J gene TRBJ1-2, with D tentatively TRBD1 (6 bases). Material for sequencing was peripheral blood. The CDR3 spells CASSEQGINGYTF. The DNA of the CDR3 is TGTGCCAGCAGTGAGCAGGGGATTAATGGCTACACCTTC.